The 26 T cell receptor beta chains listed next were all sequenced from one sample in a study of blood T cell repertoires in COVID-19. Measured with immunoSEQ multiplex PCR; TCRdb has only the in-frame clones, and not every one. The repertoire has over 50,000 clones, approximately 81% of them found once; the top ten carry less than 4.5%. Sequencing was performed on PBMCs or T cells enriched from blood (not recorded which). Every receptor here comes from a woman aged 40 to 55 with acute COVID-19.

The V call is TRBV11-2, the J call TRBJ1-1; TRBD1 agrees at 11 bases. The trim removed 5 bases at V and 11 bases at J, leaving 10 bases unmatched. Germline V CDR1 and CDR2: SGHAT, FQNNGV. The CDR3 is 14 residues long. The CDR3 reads CASSTRTGGVVAFF. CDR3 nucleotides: TGTGCCAGCAGCACCCGGACAGGGGGCGTTGTGGCTTTCTTT. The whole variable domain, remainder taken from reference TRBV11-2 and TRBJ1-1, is EAGVAQSPRYKIIEKRQSVAFWCNPISGHATLYWYQQILGQGPKLLIQFQNNGVVDDSQLPKDRFSAERLKGVDSTLKIQPAKLEDSAVYLCASSTRTGGVVAFFGQGTRLTVV.

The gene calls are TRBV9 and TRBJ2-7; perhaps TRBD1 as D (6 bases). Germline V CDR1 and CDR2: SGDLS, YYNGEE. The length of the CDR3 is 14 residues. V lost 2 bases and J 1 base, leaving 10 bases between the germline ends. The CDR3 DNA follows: TGTGCCAGCAGCGTTCAGGGGCGATCCTACGAGCAGTACTTC. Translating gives CASSVQGRSYEQYF.

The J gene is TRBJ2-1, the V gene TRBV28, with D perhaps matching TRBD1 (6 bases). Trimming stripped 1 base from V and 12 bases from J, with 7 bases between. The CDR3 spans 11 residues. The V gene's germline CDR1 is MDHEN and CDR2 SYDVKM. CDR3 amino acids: CASSLLGAQFF. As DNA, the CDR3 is TGTGCCAGCAGTTTATTGGGGGCGCAGTTCTTC.

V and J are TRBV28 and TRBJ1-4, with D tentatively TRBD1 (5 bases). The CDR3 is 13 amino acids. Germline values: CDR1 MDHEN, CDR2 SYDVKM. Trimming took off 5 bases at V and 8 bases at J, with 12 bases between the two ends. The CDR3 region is CASSPPGREKLFF. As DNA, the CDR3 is TGTGCCAGCAGTCCCCCAGGGAGGGAAAAACTGTTTTTT.

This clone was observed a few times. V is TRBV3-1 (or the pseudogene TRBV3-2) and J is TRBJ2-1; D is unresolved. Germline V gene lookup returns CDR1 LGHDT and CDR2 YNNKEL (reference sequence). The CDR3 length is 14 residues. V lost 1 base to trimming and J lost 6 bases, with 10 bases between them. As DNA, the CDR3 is TGTGCCAGCAGCCAAGGTCAACTGTCCAATGAGCAGTTCTTC. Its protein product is CASSQGQLSNEQFF.

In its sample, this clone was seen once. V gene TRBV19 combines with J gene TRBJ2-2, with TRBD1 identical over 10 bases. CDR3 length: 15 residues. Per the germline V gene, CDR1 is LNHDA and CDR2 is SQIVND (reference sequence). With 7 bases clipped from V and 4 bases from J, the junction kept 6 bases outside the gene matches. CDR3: CASMAGQGGTGELFF. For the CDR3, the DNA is TGTGCCAGTATGGCAGGACAGGGGGGCACCGGGGAGCTGTTTTTT.

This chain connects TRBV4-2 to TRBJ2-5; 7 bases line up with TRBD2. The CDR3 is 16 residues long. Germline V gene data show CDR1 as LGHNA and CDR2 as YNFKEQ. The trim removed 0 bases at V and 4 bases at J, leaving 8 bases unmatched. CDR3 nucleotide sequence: TGTGCCAGCAGCCAAGACGGCACCCGGGAGGTAGAGACCCAGTACTTC. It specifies CASSQDGTREVETQYF.

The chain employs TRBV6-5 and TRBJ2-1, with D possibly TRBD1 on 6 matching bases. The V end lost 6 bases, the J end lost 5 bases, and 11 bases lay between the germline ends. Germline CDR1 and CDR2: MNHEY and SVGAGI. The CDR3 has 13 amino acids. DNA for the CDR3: TGTGCCAGCAGAGATCCAGGGGACAATGAGCAGTTCTTC. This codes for CASRDPGDNEQFF.

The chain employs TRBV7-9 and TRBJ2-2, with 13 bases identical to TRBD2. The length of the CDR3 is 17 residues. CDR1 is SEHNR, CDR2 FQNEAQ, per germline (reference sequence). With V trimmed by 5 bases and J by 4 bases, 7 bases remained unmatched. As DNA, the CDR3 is TGTGCCAGCAGCGTTGGACTAGCGGGAGTTCGCACCGGGGAGCTGTTTTTT. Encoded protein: CASSVGLAGVRTGELFF.

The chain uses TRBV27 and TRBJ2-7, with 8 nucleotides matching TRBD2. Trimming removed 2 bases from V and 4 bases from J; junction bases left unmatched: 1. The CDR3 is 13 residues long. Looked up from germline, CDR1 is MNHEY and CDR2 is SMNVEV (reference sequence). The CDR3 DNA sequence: TGTGCCAGCAGTTTAACTAGCGGTTACGAGCAGTACTTC. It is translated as CASSLTSGYEQYF.

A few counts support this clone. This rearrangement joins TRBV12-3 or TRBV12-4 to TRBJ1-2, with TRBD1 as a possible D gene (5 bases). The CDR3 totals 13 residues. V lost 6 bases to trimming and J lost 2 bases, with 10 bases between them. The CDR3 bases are TGTGCCAGCAGGGAGACAGCGAACTATGGCTACACCTTC. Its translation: CASRETANYGYTF.

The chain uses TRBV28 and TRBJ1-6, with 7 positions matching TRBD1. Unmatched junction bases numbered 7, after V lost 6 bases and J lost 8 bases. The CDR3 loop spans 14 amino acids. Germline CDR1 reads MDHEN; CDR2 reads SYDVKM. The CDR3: CASRLGQVYSPLHF. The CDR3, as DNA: TGTGCCAGCAGACTCGGACAGGTATATTCACCCCTCCACTTT.

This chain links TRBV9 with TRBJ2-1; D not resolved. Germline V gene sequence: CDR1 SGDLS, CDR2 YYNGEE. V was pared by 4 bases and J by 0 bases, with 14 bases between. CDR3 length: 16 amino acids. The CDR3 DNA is TGTGCCAGCAGCTCCCTTGTCAGTTCCTCCTACAATGAGCAGTTCTTC. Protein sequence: CASSSLVSSSYNEQFF.

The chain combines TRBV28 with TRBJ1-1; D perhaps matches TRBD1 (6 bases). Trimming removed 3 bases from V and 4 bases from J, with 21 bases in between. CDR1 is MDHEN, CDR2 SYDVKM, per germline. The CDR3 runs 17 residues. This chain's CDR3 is CASSFLLQGSASTEAFF. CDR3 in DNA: TGTGCCAGCAGTTTTCTCTTACAGGGATCGGCCTCCACTGAAGCTTTCTTT.

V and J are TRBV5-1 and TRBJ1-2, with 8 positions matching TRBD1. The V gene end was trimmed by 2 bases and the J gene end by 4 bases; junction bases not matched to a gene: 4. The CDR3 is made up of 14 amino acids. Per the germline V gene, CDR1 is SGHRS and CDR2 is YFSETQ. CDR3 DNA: TGCGCCAGCAGCTTTGACAGGGGCCTCTATGGCTACACCTTC. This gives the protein CASSFDRGLYGYTF.

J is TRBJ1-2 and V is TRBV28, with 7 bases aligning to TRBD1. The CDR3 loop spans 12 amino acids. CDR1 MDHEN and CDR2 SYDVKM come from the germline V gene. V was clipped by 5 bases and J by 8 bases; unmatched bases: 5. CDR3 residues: CASSMTGWGYTF. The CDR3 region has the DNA TGTGCCAGCAGTATGACAGGGTGGGGCTACACCTTC.

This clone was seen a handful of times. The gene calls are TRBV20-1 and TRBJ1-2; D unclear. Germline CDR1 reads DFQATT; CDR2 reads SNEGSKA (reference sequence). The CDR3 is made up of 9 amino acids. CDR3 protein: CREGGGYTF. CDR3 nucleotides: TGCAGGGAGGGAGGTGGCTACACCTTC.

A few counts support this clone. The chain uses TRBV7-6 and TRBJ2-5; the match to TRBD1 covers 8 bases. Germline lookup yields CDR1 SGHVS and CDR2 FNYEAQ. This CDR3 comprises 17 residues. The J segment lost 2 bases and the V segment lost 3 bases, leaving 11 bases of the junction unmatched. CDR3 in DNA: TGTGCCAGCAGCTTCCCCGACAGGGGAGAGGGGCAAGAGACCCAGTACTTC. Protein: CASSFPDRGEGQETQYF.

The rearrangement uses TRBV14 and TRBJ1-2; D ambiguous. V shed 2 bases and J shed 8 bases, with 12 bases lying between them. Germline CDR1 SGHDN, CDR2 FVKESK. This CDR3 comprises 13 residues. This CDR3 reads CASSQMESAGYTF. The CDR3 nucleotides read TGTGCCAGCAGCCAAATGGAGTCGGCCGGCTACACCTTC.

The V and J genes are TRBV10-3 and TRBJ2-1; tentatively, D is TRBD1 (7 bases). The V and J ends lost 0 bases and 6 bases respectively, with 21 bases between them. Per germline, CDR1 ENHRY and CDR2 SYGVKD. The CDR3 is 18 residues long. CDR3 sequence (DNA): TGTGCCATCAGTGAGTCGTCAGGGGGGCCCAACTACGGCAATGAGCAGTTCTTC. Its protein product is CAISESSGGPNYGNEQFF.

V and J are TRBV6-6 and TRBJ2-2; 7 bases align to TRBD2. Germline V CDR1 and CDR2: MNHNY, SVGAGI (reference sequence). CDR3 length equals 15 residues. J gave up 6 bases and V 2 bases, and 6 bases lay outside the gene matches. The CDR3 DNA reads TGTGCCAGCAGTTACCGACTAGCAGAGGCCGGGGAGCTGTTTTTT. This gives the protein CASSYRLAEAGELFF.

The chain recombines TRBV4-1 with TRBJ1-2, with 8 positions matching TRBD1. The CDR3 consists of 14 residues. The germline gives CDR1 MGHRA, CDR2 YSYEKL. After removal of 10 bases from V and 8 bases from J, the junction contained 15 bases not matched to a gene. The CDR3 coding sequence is TGCGCCACCCAGCAGTTGGGGACAGGTATGGGCTACACCTTC. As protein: CATQQLGTGMGYTF.

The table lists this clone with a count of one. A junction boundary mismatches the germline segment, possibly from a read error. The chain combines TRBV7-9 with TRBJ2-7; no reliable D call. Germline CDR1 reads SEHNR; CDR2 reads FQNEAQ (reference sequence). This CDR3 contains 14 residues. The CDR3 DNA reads TGTGCCAGCAGCCTAGAGCCCTCCCCCACTACGCCCCACTTC. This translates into CASSLEPSPTTPHF.

CDR3 region: CASTLWGGSDTQYF. CDR3 bases: TGTGCCAGCACCCTGTGGGGGGGCTCAGATACGCAGTATTTT. This chain links TRBV7-2 with TRBJ2-3, with D perhaps matching TRBD2 (7 bases). With 7 bases removed from V and 4 bases from J, the gap between germline ends came to 15 bases. The germline V gene encodes CDR1 SGHTA and CDR2 FQGNSA. CDR3 length: 14 amino acids.

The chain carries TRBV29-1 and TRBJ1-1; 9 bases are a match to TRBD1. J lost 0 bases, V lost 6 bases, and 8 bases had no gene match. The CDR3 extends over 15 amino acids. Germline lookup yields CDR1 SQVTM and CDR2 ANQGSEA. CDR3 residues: CSVGYRGQMNTEAFF. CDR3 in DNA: TGCAGCGTAGGCTACAGGGGGCAAATGAACACTGAAGCTTTCTTT.

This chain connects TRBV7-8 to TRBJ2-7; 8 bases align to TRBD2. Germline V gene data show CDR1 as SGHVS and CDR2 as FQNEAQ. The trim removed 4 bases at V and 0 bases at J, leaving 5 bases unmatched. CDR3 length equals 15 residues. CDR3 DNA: TGTGCCAGCAGCTCTCTAGCGGGTAACTCCTACGAGCAGTACGTC. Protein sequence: CASSSLAGNSYEQYV.